This is a list of T cell receptor beta chains from one sample in a study of CD4 T cells in relation to SARS-CoV-2 and coronaviruses. Method: immunoSEQ multiplex PCR; TCRdb's copy keeps in-frame clones and lacks some. The table includes 20,000 to 25,000 clones, 76% detected once. For these TCRs, the target antigens are not known. Sequenced input: CD4+ T cells from PBMCs, cultured in vitro. The receptor set was obtained from a human donor in good health. The CDR3 runs from the conserved cysteine through the conserved F or W. D genes are given only for firm matches. Some rows mark clone size as missing; the rest say once, few, many or name a class of expanded clone.

-,TRBV24-1,16,TRBJ2-3,-,TGTGCCACCAGTGATCCTGGGGCCGGGAGAACAGATACGCAGTATTTT,CATSDPGAGRTDTQYF
-,TRBV4-1,14,TRBJ2-5,-,TGCGCCAGCAGCCAGCAGGGAATGGGGGAGACCCAGTACTTC,CASSQQGMGETQYF
-,TRBV5-1,15,TRBJ2-1,few,TGCGCCAGCAGCGCACAGGGAAAGACGACCAATGAGCAGTTCTTC,CASSAQGKTTNEQFF
-,TRBV18,17,TRBJ2-2,-,TGTGCCAGCTCACCACCGGGGCAGGTTAGCGGCACCGGGGAGCTGTTTTTT,CASSPPGQVSGTGELFF
TRBD2,TRBV24-1,16,TRBJ2-5,-,TGTGCCACCAGTGATGGAGTAGCGGGAGCTGTGGAGACCCAGTACTTC,CATSDGVAGAVETQYF
TRBD2,TRBV3-1/TRBV3-2,18,TRBJ2-2,-,TGTGCCAGCAGCCTCCGGGTAGCGGGAGCAACCGTCACCGGGGAGCTGTTTTTT,CASSLRVAGATVTGELFF
-,TRBV28,16,TRBJ1-2,-,TGTGCCAGCAGTTTAGTTGGGGCGGCCGAGGGATATGGCTACACCTTC,CASSLVGAAEGYGYTF
-,TRBV6-6,15,TRBJ1-4,-,TGTGCCAGCAGGAGGCGCCTGGGGGCTAATGAAAAACTGTTTTTT,CASRRRLGANEKLFF
TRBD1,TRBV18,16,TRBJ1-1,-,TGTGCCAGCTCACCCCAGGACAGGGGGCCAATAACTGAAGCTTTCTTT,CASSPQDRGPITEAFF
-,TRBV7-8,13,TRBJ2-7,-,TGTGCCAGCAGCTCCGACAGGCGCTACGAGCAGTACTTC,CASSSDRRYEQYF
-,TRBV9,14,TRBJ1-1,few,TGTGCCAGCAGCCTTGGGACGGCTAACACTGAAGCTTTCTTT,CASSLGTANTEAFF
-,TRBV3-1/TRBV3-2,16,TRBJ1-6,-,TGTGCCAGCAGCCAAGATGGTCCGTGGGATAATTCACCCCTCCACTTT,CASSQDGPWDNSPLHF
TRBD2,TRBV28,16,TRBJ2-7,-,TGTGCCAGCAGTAGTCCCGGACTAGCGGGGGCCCACGAGCAGTACTTC,CASSSPGLAGAHEQYF
-,TRBV18,15,TRBJ1-4,once,TGTGCCAGCTCACCAGGGGTGAGCGCTAATGAAAAACTGTTTTTT,CASSPGVSANEKLFF
TRBD1,TRBV7-3,14,TRBJ1-1,few,TGTGCCAGCAGCGAGATTAGACAGGGGGGTGGTGCTTTCTTT,CASSEIRQGGGAFF
TRBD1,TRBV5-4,16,TRBJ2-5,-,TGTGCCAGCAGCCGGAAAACAGGGGAGTCGGAGCAGACCCAGTACTTC,CASSRKTGESEQTQYF
-,TRBV9,17,TRBJ1-1,-,TGTGCCAGCAGCGTAGGACACCCGGCGGTTATGAACACTGAAGCTTTCTTT,CASSVGHPAVMNTEAFF
TRBD2,TRBV7-7,15,TRBJ2-3,-,TGTGCCAGCAGCCGGACTAGCGGGCGGTCAGATACGCAGTATTTT,CASSRTSGRSDTQYF
-,TRBV6-5,14,TRBJ2-7,-,TGTGCCAGCAGTTACAGTCGGCTCTCCTACGAGCAGTACTTC,CASSYSRLSYEQYF
-,TRBV24-1,16,TRBJ2-3,-,TGTGCCACCAGTGATTTGCAAGTTACTAGCACAGATACGCAGTATTTT,CATSDLQVTSTDTQYF
-,TRBV6-5,10,TRBJ2-1,-,TGTGCCAGTAACAGGAATGAGCAGTTCTTC,CASNRNEQFF
-,TRBV11-3,16,TRBJ2-7,-,TGTGCCAGCCAACAAGGGCCCGGGAGACGCTCCTACGAGCAGTACTTC,CASQQGPGRRSYEQYF
TRBD2,TRBV9,15,TRBJ2-1,-,TGTGCCAGCAGCGAAACCGGGACTACTTACAATGAGCAGTTCTTC,CASSETGTTYNEQFF
-,TRBV3-1/TRBV3-2,12,TRBJ1-3,-,TGTGCCAGCAGCGTCCAGGGAAACACCATATATTTT,CASSVQGNTIYF
TRBD1,TRBV6-5,14,TRBJ2-7,-,TGTGCCAGCAGAGACGGGGACAGACCCAGAGAGCAGTACTTC,CASRDGDRPREQYF
-,TRBV3-1/TRBV3-2,13,TRBJ2-7,once,TGTGCCAGCAGCCGAACCTACAGGGAAGAGCAGTACTTC,CASSRTYREEQYF
-,TRBV19,14,TRBJ1-4,-,TGTGCCAGCGTTGATCGGGGGGCGAGCTTTCGTCTGTTTTTT,CASVDRGASFRLFF
-,TRBV5-8,14,TRBJ2-1,-,TGTGCCAGCAGGTCCTCCGGGTCCCGGGTGGAGCAGTTCTTC,CASRSSGSRVEQFF
-,TRBV2,15,TRBJ2-1,-,TGTGCCAGCAGATTAACTAGAAGCTCCTACAATGAGCAGTTCTTC,CASRLTRSSYNEQFF
-,TRBV11-3,17,TRBJ2-5,-,TGTGCCAGCAGCCCCGCGCCACCGCTAACGGGAGAAGAGACCCAGTACTTC,CASSPAPPLTGEETQYF
-,TRBV19,13,TRBJ2-4,-,TGTGCCAGCCGCGGGGTGGCCAAAAACATTCAGTACTTC,CASRGVAKNIQYF
-,TRBV2,14,TRBJ2-1,-,TGTGCCAGCAGTGGGGGGGACAGCTACAATGAGCAGTTCTTC,CASSGGDSYNEQFF
-,TRBV5-8,13,TRBJ1-1,-,TGTGCCAGCAGCTTGGGAGTGCAGGGGAAAGCTTTCTTT,CASSLGVQGKAFF
-,TRBV2,10,TRBJ1-2,-,TGTGCCAGCAGTGAAGAGGGCTACACCTTC,CASSEEGYTF
-,TRBV15,13,TRBJ1-2,-,TGTGCCACCAGCGGTGCAGAGACTTATGGCTACACCTTC,CATSGAETYGYTF